One and the same sample provided the 11 T cell receptor beta chains below, sequenced in a study of CD8 T cells in Susac syndrome. Random hexamers were used to reverse transcribe an amount of roughly 0.5 to 1 ug RNA. MiXCR, applied by TCRdb to the immunoSEQ multiplex PCR reads, yields one record per CDR3 protein. The sample includes 77,000 or so distinct CDR3 sequences, 93% of them seen just once. Sequenced sample: CD4+ T cells from PBMCs. The receptors stem from a human donor with Susac syndrome.

The chain recombines TRBV3-1 with TRBJ2-1; 7 bases align to TRBD1. Germline V gene sequence: CDR1 LGHDT, CDR2 YNNKEL (reference sequence). The V gene end was trimmed by 4 bases and the J gene end by 12 bases; junction bases not matched to a gene: 18. The length of the CDR3 is 16 residues. The CDR3 loop reads CASSPLTGTIQTAQFF. The CDR3 DNA follows: TGTGCCAGCAGCCCCCTGACAGGGACCATTCAAACGGCGCAGTTCTTC.

The chain employs TRBV11-2 and TRBJ2-3; 9 bases are shared with TRBD2. V was clipped by 5 bases and J by 4 bases; unmatched bases: 13. CDR3 length equals 17 residues. Germline V gene sequence: CDR1 SGHAT, CDR2 FQNNGV. CDR3 in DNA: TGTGCCAGCAGCCCACAAAGGGGGAGGACTAGCGCAGATACGCAGTATTTT. This encodes CASSPQRGRTSADTQYF.

CDR3 coding DNA: TGCAGTGCTTTCCGAGGGGGCGCGACCGCATACAATGAGCAGTTCTTC. Its protein product is CSAFRGGATAYNEQFF. The chain couples TRBV20-1 to TRBJ2-1; 7 positions match TRBD1. J was trimmed by 4 bases and V by 5 bases; bases with no gene match: 14. The CDR3 consists of 16 residues. CDR1 and CDR2 from the germline V gene are DFQATT and SNEGSKA (reference sequence).

V gene TRBV10-3 combines with J gene TRBJ1-6; 7 bases align to TRBD1. CDR3 length: 15 amino acids. Germline CDR1 reads ENHRY; CDR2 reads SYGVKD. The trim removed 1 base at V and 7 bases at J, leaving 4 bases unmatched. The CDR3 loop is CAISEWGQPNSPLHF. CDR3 in DNA: TGTGCCATCAGTGAGTGGGGACAGCCGAATTCACCCCTCCACTTT.

The V gene is TRBV12-3 or TRBV12-4, the J gene TRBJ2-7; D perhaps matches TRBD2 (5 bases). V was cut by 6 bases and J by 3 bases, with 18 bases left in between. CDR3 size: 15 residues. CDR3 DNA: TGTGCCAGCAGCCGATCTACCGGGGAGTACTACGAGCAGTACTTC. Translation: CASSRSTGEYYEQYF.

This rearrangement joins TRBV6-6 to TRBJ2-7, with 12 bases matching TRBD2. The CDR3 consists of 15 residues. The V segment lost 5 bases and the J segment 5 bases; nucleotides outside the gene matches: 7. The germline CDR1 and CDR2 sequences are MNHNY and SVGAGI (reference sequence). The CDR3 bases are TGTGCCAGCAGTCCTACTAGCGGGAGGCCTAACGAGCAGTACTTC. Protein product: CASSPTSGRPNEQYF.

This clonotype turned up a few times. V and J are TRBV24-1 and TRBJ1-2, with a weak D call TRBD1 (6 bases). Germline lookup yields CDR1 KGHDR and CDR2 SFDVKD. CDR3 size: 15 residues. V lost 4 bases, J lost 2 bases, and 13 bases lay in between. The CDR3 DNA sequence: TGTGCCACCAGTGACGCCGGGACACCAAACTATGGCTACACCTTC. It yields the protein CATSDAGTPNYGYTF.

J is TRBJ1-2 and V is TRBV18; no firm D call. This CDR3 has 14 amino acids. V gave up 1 base and J gave up 7 bases, with 13 bases separating them. Germline V gene lookup returns CDR1 KGHSH and CDR2 LQKENI. In DNA form, the CDR3 reads TGTGCCAGCTCACCACTTCAGACTAGTCGTGGCTACACCTTC. It specifies CASSPLQTSRGYTF.

J is TRBJ1-6 and V is TRBV5-1, with D uncertain. The germline V gene has CDR1 SGHRS and CDR2 YFSETQ. V was clipped by 0 bases and J by 7 bases, with 8 bases between them. The CDR3 is 14 amino acids. In nucleotides, the CDR3 is TGCGCCAGCAGCTTGGGAGCCTCGAATTCACCCCTCCACTTT. Translation gives CASSLGASNSPLHF.

V is TRBV20-1 and J is TRBJ1-4; the D gene is possibly TRBD1 (5 bases). V was shortened by 3 bases and J by 5 bases, with 16 bases between the two germline ends. CDR1 and CDR2 (germline): DFQATT, SNEGSKA (reference sequence). The CDR3 runs to 15 residues. CDR3 sequence: CSASDGFGANEKLFF. In nucleotides, the CDR3 is TGCAGTGCTAGCGACGGTTTTGGGGCAAATGAAAAACTGTTTTTT.

This CDR3 reads CSVLNREQGGIGKNIQYF. The CDR3 DNA reads TGCAGCGTTTTGAACCGGGAGCAGGGGGGGATAGGCAAAAACATTCAGTACTTC. The rearrangement links TRBV29-1 to TRBJ2-4; D tentatively reads TRBD1 or TRBD2 (7 bases each). V lost 5 bases and J lost 3, with 26 bases in between. The germline CDR1 and CDR2 sequences are SQVTM and ANQGSEA. The CDR3 runs 18 residues.